This T cell receptor beta chain was retrieved from a study of blood T cell repertoires in COVID-19. About the study: Material from acute and convalescent COVID-19 was sourced from the United States, Italy and Spain. Sample material is recorded as cDNA or gDNA derived from T cells, B-cell-depleted T cells, or PBMCs.

Trimming removed 5 bases from V and 0 bases from J, with 11 bases in between. CDR1 and CDR2 from the germline V gene are LGHNA and YNFKEQ. The CDR3 is 15 amino acids. Here immunoSEQ multiplex PCR was the method, and the copy in TCRdb shows in-frame clones only, minus some. The data hold approximately 320,000 clones, with approximately 90% observed a single time. The specimen was PBMCs or T cells enriched from blood (not recorded which). V gene TRBV4-2 combines with J gene TRBJ1-3; no definite D call. This TCR derives from a woman between 18 and 29 years old who had recovered from COVID-19. CDR3 sequence reads: CASSEIRASGNTIYF. DNA for the CDR3: TGTGCCAGCAGCGAAATTAGAGCCTCTGGAAACACCATATATTTT.